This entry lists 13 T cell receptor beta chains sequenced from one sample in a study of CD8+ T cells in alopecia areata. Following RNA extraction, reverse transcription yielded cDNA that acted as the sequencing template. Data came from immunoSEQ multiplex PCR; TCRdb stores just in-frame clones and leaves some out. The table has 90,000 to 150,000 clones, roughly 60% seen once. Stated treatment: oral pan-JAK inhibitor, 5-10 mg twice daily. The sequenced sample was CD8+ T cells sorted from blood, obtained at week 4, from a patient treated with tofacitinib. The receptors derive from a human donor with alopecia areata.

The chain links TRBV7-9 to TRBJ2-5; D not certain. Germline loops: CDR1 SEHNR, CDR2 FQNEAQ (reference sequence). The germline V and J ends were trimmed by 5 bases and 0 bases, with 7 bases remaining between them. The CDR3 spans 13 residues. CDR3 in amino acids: CASSPRYQETQYF. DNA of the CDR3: TGTGCCAGCAGCCCAAGGTACCAAGAGACCCAGTACTTC.

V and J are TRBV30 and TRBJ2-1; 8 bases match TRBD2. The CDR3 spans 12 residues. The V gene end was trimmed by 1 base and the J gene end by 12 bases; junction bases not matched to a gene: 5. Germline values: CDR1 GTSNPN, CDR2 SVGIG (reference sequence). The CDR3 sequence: CAWSEGLAGQFF. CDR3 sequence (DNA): TGTGCCTGGAGTGAAGGGCTAGCGGGGCAGTTCTTC.

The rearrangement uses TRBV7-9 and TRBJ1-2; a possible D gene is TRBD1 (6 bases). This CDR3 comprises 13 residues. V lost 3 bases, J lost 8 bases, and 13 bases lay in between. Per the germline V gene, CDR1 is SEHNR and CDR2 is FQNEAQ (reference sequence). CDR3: CASSFEEGEGYTF. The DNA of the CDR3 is TGTGCCAGCAGCTTTGAGGAGGGGGAAGGCTACACCTTC.

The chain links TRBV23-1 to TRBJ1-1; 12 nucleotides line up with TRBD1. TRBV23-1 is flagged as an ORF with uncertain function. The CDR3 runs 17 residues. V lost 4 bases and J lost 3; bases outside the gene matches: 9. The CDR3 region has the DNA TGCGCCAGCAGTCCTGGGGACAGGGGGCTCACTGACACTGAAGCTTTCTTT. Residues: CASSPGDRGLTDTEAFF.

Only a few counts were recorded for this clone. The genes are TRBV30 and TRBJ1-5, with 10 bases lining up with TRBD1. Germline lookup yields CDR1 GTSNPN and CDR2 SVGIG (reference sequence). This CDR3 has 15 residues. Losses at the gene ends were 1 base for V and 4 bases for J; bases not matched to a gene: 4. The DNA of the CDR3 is TGTGCCTGGAGTGAGGGGACAGGGGTGAATCAGCCCCAGCATTTT. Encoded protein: CAWSEGTGVNQPQHF.

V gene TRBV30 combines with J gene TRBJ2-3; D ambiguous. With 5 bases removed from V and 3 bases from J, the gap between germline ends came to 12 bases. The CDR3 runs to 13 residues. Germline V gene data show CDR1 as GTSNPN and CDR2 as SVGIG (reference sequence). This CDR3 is CAWSSMGTDTQYF. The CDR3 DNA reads TGTGCCTGGTCCAGCATGGGAACAGATACGCAGTATTTT.

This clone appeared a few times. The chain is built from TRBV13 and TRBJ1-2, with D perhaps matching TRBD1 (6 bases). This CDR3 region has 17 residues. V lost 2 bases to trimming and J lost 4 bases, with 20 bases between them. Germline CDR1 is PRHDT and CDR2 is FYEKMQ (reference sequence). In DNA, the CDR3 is TGTGCCAGCAGCTTACTCAGTACTGAGCGGGGGGCCTATGGCTACACCTTC. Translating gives CASSLLSTERGAYGYTF. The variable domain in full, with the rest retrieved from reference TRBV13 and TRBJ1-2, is AAGVIQSPRHLIKEKRETATLKCYPIPRHDTVYWYQQGPGQDPQFLISFYEKMQSDKGSIPDRFSAQQFSDYHSELNMSSLELGDSALYFCASSLLSTERGAYGYTFGSGTRLTVV.

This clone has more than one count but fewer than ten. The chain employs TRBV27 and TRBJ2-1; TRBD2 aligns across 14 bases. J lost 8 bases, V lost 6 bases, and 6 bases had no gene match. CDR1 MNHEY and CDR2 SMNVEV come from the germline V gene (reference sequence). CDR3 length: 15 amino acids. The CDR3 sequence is CASSKTSGGAYEQFF. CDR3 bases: TGTGCCAGCAGCAAGACTAGCGGGGGGGCGTATGAGCAGTTCTTC.

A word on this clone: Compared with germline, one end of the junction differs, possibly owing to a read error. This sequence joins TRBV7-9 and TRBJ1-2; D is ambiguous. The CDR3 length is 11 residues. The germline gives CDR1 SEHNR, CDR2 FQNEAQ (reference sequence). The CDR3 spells CLSEGNWGYTF. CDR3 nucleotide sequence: TGCCTATCTGAGGGAAACTGGGGCTACACCTTC.

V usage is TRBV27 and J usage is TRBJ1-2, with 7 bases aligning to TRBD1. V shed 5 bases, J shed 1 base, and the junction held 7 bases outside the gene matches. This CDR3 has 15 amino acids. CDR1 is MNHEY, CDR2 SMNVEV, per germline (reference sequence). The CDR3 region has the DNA TGTGCCAGCAGTCGGTACAGGGGTCATAACTATGGCTACACCTTC. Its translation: CASSRYRGHNYGYTF.

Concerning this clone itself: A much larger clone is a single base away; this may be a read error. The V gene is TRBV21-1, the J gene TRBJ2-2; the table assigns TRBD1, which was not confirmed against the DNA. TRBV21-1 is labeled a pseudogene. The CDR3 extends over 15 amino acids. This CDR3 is CASSLSGTQTGELFF. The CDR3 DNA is TGTGCCAGCAGCCTATCCGGGACACAGACCGGGGAGCTGTTTTTT.

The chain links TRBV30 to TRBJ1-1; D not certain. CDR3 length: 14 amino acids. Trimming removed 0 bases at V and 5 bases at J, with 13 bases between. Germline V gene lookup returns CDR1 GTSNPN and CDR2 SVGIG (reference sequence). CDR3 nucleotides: TGTGCCTGGAGTGTATTGGGAAGTGGGACTGAAGCTTTCTTT. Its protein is CAWSVLGSGTEAFF.

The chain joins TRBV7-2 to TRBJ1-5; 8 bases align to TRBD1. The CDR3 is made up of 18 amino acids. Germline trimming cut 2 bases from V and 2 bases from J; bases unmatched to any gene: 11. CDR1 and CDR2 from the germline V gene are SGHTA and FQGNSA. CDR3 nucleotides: TGTGCCAGCAGCTTATGGATTTCCCAGGGGGCAGGCAATCAGCCCCAGCATTTT. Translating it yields CASSLWISQGAGNQPQHF.